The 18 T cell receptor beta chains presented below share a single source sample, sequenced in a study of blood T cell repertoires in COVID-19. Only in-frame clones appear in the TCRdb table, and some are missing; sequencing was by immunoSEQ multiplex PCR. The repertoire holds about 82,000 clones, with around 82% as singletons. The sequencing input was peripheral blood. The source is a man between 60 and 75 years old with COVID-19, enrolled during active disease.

CDR3 DNA sequence: TGTGCCAGTAAGGGGGACAGGGGGCTCAATCAGCCCCAGCATTTT. It encodes CASKGDRGLNQPQHF. The chain employs TRBV19 and TRBJ1-5, with TRBD1 matching over 12 bases. J lost 3 bases, V lost 7 bases, and 4 bases had no gene match. Germline CDR1 reads LNHDA; CDR2 reads SQIVND (reference sequence). The CDR3 is 15 residues long.

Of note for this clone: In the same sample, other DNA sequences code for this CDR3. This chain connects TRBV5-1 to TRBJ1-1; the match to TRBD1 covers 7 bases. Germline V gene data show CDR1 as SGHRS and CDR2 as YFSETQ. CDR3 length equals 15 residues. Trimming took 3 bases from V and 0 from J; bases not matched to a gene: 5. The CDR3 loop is CASSSGQLMNTEAFF. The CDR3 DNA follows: TGCGCCAGCAGCTCGGGACAGCTCATGAACACTGAAGCTTTCTTT.

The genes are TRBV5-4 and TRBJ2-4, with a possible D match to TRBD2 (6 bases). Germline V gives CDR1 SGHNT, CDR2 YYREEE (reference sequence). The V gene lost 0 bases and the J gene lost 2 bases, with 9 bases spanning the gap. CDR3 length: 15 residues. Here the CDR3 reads CASSLDLATKNIQYF. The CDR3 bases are TGTGCCAGCAGCTTGGACCTAGCGACCAAAAACATTCAGTACTTC. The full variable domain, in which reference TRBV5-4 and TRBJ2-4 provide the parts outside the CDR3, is ETGVTQSPTHLIKTRGQQVTLRCSSQSGHNTVSWYQQALGQGPQFIFQYYREEENGRGNFPPRFSGLQFPNYSSELNVNALELDDSALYLCASSLDLATKNIQYFGAGTRLSVL.

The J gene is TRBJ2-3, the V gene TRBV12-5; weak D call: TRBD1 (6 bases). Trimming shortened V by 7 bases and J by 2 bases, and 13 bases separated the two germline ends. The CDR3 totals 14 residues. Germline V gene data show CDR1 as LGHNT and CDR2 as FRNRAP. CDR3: CASVDRRITDTQYF. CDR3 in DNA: TGTGCTAGTGTTGACAGGAGAATCACAGATACGCAGTATTTT.

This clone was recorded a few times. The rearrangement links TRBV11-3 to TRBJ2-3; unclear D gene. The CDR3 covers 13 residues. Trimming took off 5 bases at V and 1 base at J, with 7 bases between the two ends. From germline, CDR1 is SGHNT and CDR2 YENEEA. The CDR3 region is CASSPGGTDTQYF. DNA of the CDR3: TGTGCCAGCAGCCCCGGAGGCACAGATACGCAGTATTTT.

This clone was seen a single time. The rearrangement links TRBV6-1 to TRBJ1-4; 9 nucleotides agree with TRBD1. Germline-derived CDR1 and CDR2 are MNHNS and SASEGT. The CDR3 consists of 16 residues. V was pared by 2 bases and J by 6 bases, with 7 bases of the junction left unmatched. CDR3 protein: CASSEMGQGLYEKLFF. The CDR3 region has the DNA TGTGCCAGCAGTGAAATGGGACAGGGCCTCTATGAAAAACTGTTTTTT.

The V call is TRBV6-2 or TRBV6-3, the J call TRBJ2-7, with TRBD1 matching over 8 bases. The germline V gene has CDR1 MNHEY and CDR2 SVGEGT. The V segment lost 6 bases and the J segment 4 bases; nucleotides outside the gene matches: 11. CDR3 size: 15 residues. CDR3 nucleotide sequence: TGTGCCAGCAGGCCTACAGGGGGAGGAAGGTACGAGCAGTACTTC. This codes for CASRPTGGGRYEQYF.

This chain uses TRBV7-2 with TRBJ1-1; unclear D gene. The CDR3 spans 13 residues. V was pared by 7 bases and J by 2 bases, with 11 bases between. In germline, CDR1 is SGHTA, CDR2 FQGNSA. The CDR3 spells CASTLRPNTEAFF. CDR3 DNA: TGTGCCAGCACCCTGAGGCCCAACACTGAAGCTTTCTTT.

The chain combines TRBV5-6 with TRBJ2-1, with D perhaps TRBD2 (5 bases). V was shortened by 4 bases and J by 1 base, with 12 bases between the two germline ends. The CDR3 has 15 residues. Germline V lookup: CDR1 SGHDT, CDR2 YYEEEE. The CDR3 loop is CASSEGPLSYNEQFF. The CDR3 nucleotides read TGTGCCAGCAGCGAGGGCCCCCTGTCCTACAATGAGCAGTTCTTC.

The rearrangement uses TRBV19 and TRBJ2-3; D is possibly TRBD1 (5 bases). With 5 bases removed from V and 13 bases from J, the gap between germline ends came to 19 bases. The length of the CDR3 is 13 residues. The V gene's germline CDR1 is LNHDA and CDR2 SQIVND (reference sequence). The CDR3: CASSAADKGSKYF. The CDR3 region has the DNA TGTGCCAGTAGTGCCGCGGACAAGGGGTCAAAGTATTTT.

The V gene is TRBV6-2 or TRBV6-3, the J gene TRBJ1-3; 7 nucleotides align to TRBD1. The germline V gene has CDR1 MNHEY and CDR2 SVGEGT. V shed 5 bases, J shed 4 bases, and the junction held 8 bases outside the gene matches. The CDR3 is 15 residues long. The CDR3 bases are TGTGCCAGCAGTCGAAGACAGGGCGCGGGAAACACCATATATTTT. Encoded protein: CASSRRQGAGNTIYF.

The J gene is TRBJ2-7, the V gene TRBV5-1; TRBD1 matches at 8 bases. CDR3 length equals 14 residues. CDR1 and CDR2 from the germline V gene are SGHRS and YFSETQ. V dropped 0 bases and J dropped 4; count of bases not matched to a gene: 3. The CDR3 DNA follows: TGCGCCAGCAGCTTGGGACAGGGGAGATACGAGCAGTACTTC. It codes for CASSLGQGRYEQYF.

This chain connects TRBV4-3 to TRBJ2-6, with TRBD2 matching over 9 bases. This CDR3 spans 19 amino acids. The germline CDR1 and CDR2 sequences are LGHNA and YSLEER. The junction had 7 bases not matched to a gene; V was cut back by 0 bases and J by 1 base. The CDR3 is CASSQDPYSGSSGANVLTF. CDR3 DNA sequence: TGCGCCAGCAGCCAAGATCCATATAGCGGGAGTTCTGGGGCCAACGTCCTGACTTTC.

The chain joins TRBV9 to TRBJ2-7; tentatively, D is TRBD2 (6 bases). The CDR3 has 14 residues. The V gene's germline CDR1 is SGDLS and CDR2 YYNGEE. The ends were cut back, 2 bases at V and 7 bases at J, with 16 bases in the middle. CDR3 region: CASSVSPTRGEQYF. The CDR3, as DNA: TGTGCCAGCAGCGTCTCGCCCACTCGGGGGGAGCAGTACTTC.

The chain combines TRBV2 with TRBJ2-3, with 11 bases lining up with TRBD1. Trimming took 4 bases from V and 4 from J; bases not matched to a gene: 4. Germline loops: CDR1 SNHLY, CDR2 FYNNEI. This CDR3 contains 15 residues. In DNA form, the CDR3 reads TGTGCCAGCAGTGTGGACAGGGGGCGCGCAGATACGCAGTATTTT. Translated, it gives CASSVDRGRADTQYF.

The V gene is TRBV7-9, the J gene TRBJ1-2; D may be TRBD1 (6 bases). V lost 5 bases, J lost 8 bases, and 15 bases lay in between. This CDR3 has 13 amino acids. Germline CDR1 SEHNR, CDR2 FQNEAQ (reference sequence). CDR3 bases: TGTGCCAGCAGCCCACGGGGGGGCCGAGGCTACACCTTC. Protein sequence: CASSPRGGRGYTF.

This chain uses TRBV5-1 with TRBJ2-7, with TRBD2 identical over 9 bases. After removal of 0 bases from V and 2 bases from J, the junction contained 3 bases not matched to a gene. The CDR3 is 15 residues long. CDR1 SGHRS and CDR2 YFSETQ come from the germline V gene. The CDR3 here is CASSLGLAETYEQYF. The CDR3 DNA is TGCGCCAGCAGCTTGGGACTAGCGGAGACCTACGAGCAGTACTTC.

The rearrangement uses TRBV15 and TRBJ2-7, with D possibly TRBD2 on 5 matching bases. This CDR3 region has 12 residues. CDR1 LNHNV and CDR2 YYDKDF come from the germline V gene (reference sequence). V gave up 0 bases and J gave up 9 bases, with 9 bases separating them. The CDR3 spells CATSRDRRLQYF. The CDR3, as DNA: TGTGCCACCAGCAGAGATAGGAGGCTGCAGTACTTC.